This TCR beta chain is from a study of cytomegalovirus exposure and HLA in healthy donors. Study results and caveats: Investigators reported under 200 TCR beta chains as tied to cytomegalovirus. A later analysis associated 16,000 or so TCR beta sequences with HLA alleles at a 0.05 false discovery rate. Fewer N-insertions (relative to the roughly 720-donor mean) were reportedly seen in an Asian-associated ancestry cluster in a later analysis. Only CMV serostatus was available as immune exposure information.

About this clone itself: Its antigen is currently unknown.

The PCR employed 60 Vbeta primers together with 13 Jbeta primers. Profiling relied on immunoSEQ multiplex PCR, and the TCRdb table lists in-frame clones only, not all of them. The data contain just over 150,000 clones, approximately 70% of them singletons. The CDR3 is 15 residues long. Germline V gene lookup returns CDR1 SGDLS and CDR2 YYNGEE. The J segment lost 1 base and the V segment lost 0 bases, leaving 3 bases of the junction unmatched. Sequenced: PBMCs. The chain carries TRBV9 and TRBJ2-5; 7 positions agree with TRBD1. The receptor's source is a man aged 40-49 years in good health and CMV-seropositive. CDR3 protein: CASSVETGLQETQYF. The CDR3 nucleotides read TGTGCCAGCAGCGTAGAGACAGGGCTCCAAGAGACCCAGTACTTC. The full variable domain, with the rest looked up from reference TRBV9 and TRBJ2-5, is DSGVTQTPKHLITATGQRVTLRCSPRSGDLSVYWYQQSLDQGLQFLIQYYNGEERAKGNILERFSAQQFPDLHSELNLSSLELGDSALYFCASSVETGLQETQYFGPGTRLLVL.